The clone carrying this T cell receptor beta chain was seen a handful of times. Its antigen is as yet unknown. Compared with germline, one end of the junction differs, possibly owing to a read error. Alongside a J-beta primer mix, a sample-barcoded 5' primer served in a second PCR lasting about 7 to 11 cycles. A single record per CDR3 protein comes from TCRdb applying MiXCR to the 5' RACE reads. The sample lists about 570,000 distinct CDR3 sequences, roughly 29% occurring once. The CDR3 totals 15 residues. Germline CDR1 and CDR2: SEHNR and FQNEAQ (reference sequence). Every sample yielded at least 6.5 million isolated PBMCs. This sample is part of a study of blood T cells in healthy people across ages. General observations from the study: The unknown donor CMV status may have confounded expanded clonotype changes.

The chain has TRBV7-9 and TRBJ2-7; D tentatively reads TRBD1 or TRBD2 (5 bases each). The sample comprised blood. This clonotype originated in a woman in her 70s in good health. The CDR3 reads CTSSLGDPRLYEQYF. The CDR3 coding sequence is TGTACCAGCAGCTTAGGGGACCCCAGGCTTTACGAGCAGTACTTC.